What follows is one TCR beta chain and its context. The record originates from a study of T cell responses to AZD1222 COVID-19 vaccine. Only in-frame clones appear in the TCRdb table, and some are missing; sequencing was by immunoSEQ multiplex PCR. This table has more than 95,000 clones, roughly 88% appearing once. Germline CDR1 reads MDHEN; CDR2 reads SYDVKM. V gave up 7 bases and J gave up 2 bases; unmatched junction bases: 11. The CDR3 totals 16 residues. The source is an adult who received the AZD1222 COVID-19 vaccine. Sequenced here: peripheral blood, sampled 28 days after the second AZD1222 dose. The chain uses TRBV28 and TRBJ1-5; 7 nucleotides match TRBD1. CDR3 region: CASTLNRGFGNQPQHF. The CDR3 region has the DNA TGTGCCAGCACCCTCAACAGGGGCTTTGGCAATCAGCCCCAGCATTTT.